These 32 T cell receptor beta chains share one sample of origin, sequenced in a study of shared clonotypes between healthy human individuals. Terminally differentiated effector memory CD45RA+ cells were excluded by CCR7 positive selection of CD45RO-negative cells. Libraries were prepared by immunoSEQ multiplex PCR; TCRdb keeps only in-frame clonotypes and omits some of them. The table lists about 2.2 million clones, around 93% of them singletons. Sequenced input: naive CD8+ T cells from PBMCs. These receptors came from a man between 18 and 35 years old in good health. Some clones in this sample may be carry-over from other donors' samples.

This chain uses TRBV7-3 with TRBJ2-3; 10 bases line up with TRBD2. Per germline, CDR1 SGHTA and CDR2 FQGTGA. CDR3 length: 15 residues. V lost 2 bases to trimming and J lost 7 bases; unmatched junction nucleotides: 6. CDR3 in amino acids: CASSLSGLAANTQYF. The CDR3 DNA reads TGTGCCAGCAGCTTATCCGGACTAGCGGCGAATACGCAGTATTTT.

The chain combines TRBV5-6 with TRBJ2-7, with D unresolved. This CDR3 region has 14 residues. The V end was cut by 1 base, the J end by 2 bases, with 10 bases between. Germline V lookup: CDR1 SGHDT, CDR2 YYEEEE. The CDR3 DNA sequence: TGTGCCAGCAGCTTGAGCCCCACAACCTACGAGCAGTACTTC. Protein sequence: CASSLSPTTYEQYF.

The rearrangement uses TRBV27 and TRBJ1-2; maybe TRBD1 (5 bases). With 1 base removed from V and 6 bases from J, the gap between germline ends came to 12 bases. CDR1 is MNHEY, CDR2 SMNVEV, per germline (reference sequence). The CDR3 totals 14 residues. The CDR3 region has the DNA TGTGCCAGCAGTTTATTGGGGACCCTTGATGGCTACACCTTC. This translates into CASSLLGTLDGYTF.

V and J are TRBV30 and TRBJ2-1; D call uncertain. This CDR3 has 12 amino acids. Between the trimmed V and J ends, which lost 0 bases and 9 bases, there was a span of 9 bases. The germline V gene encodes CDR1 GTSNPN and CDR2 SVGIG (reference sequence). CDR3 coding DNA: TGTGCCTGGAGTGTACGATCGGTTGAGCAGTTCTTC. Encoded protein: CAWSVRSVEQFF. Full variable domain (missing parts from reference TRBV30 and TRBJ2-1): SQTIHQWPATLVQPVGSPLSLECTVEGTSNPNLYWYRQAAGRGLQLLFYSVGIGQISSEVPQNLSASRPQDRQFILSSKKLLLSDSGFYLCAWSVRSVEQFFGPGTRLTVL.

J is TRBJ1-2 and V is TRBV19; perhaps TRBD1 as D (6 bases). V dropped 4 bases and J dropped 4 bases, with 10 bases sitting between them. In germline, CDR1 is LNHDA, CDR2 SQIVND (reference sequence). The CDR3 is made up of 13 amino acids. In DNA, the CDR3 is TGTGCCAGTAGTACCAACAGGGCCTATGGCTACACCTTC. Its translation: CASSTNRAYGYTF.

This chain uses TRBV6-6 with TRBJ2-7; possible D gene TRBD1, 5 bases. Trimming removed 1 base at V and 5 bases at J, with 12 bases between. Germline assignment: CDR1 MNHNY and CDR2 SVGAGI (reference sequence). The CDR3 totals 14 residues. The CDR3: CASSYLWGVDEQYF. The CDR3 DNA reads as TGTGCCAGCAGTTACTTATGGGGCGTGGACGAGCAGTACTTC.

The chain recombines TRBV11-2 with TRBJ1-1, with TRBD1 identical over 8 bases. Germline assignment: CDR1 SGHAT and CDR2 FQNNGV. V was clipped by 5 bases and J by 0 bases; unmatched bases: 14. The CDR3 spans 18 residues. The CDR3 DNA reads TGTGCCAGCAGCCCCCGTCCGGGGGGGACAGGACTGAACACTGAAGCTTTCTTT. It codes for CASSPRPGGTGLNTEAFF. Full variable domain (rest looked up from reference TRBV11-2 and TRBJ1-1): EAGVAQSPRYKIIEKRQSVAFWCNPISGHATLYWYQQILGQGPKLLIQFQNNGVVDDSQLPKDRFSAERLKGVDSTLKIQPAKLEDSAVYLCASSPRPGGTGLNTEAFFGQGTRLTVV.

The chain recombines TRBV11-2 with TRBJ2-1, with D hard to call. The CDR3 spans 15 residues. The V gene's germline CDR1 is SGHAT and CDR2 FQNNGV. V lost 2 bases and J 2 bases, leaving 10 bases between the germline ends. The CDR3 spells CASSLISRTYNEQFF. CDR3 nucleotides: TGTGCCAGCAGCTTAATATCCCGTACCTACAATGAGCAGTTCTTC.

This rearrangement joins TRBV5-8 to TRBJ1-1; possible D gene TRBD1, 5 bases. Looked up from germline, CDR1 is SGHTS and CDR2 is YDEGEE. Trimming left V 2 bases short and J 0 bases short, with 14 bases between. The CDR3 has 16 amino acids. The CDR3 DNA follows: TGTGCCAGCAGCTTTTCGAGGGGAGTGATGAACACTGAAGCTTTCTTT. This encodes CASSFSRGVMNTEAFF.

The chain carries TRBV27 and TRBJ2-2, with 10 bases fitting TRBD2. There are 15 residues in the CDR3. After removal of 11 bases from V and 2 bases from J, the junction contained 8 bases not matched to a gene. The germline CDR1 and CDR2 sequences are MNHEY and SMNVEV (reference sequence). The CDR3 reads CAVRTSGSNTGELFF. As DNA, the CDR3 is TGTGCCGTCAGGACTAGCGGTTCCAACACCGGGGAGCTGTTTTTT.

This clone appeared once. The rearrangement links TRBV9 to TRBJ2-3, with TRBD2 identical over 7 bases. V lost 1 base and J lost 0; bases outside the gene matches: 5. The CDR3 runs to 16 residues. Germline CDR1 reads SGDLS; CDR2 reads YYNGEE. This chain's CDR3 is CASSVRGGSSTDTQYF. CDR3 DNA: TGTGCCAGCAGCGTAAGGGGAGGGAGCAGCACAGATACGCAGTATTTT.

A few counts support this clone. The chain is built from TRBV7-2 and TRBJ1-1; D is ambiguous. Germline V gives CDR1 SGHTA, CDR2 FQGNSA. Trimming removed 2 bases at V and 1 base at J, with 11 bases between. This CDR3 region has 15 residues. Here the CDR3 reads CASSLRALANTEAFF. The CDR3 DNA reads TGTGCCAGCAGCTTAAGAGCACTAGCGAACACTGAAGCTTTCTTT.

Worth noting for this clone: The sample contains more than one DNA sequence encoding this CDR3. V is TRBV29-1 and J is TRBJ2-1; TRBD2 aligns across 10 bases. CDR1 and CDR2 (germline): SQVTM, ANQGSEA. This CDR3 contains 14 residues. V was pared by 4 bases and J by 9 bases, with 9 bases of the junction left unmatched. This CDR3 is CSVVGLAGVGEQFF. The CDR3 region has the DNA TGCAGCGTTGTAGGGCTAGCGGGAGTGGGTGAGCAGTTCTTC.

This chain joins TRBV11-1 and TRBJ2-5; D might be TRBD2 (6 bases). V was pared by 3 bases and J by 0 bases, with 11 bases between. The CDR3 covers 15 residues. CDR1 SGHAT and CDR2 FQDESV come from the germline V gene (reference sequence). CDR3: CASSLRRDYQETQYF. The CDR3 bases are TGTGCCAGCAGCTTGCGCCGGGACTACCAAGAGACCCAGTACTTC.

This chain joins TRBV6-6 and TRBJ2-1; D is ambiguous. Germline V gene sequence: CDR1 MNHNY, CDR2 SVGAGI (reference sequence). The CDR3 covers 15 residues. V was pared by 7 bases and J by 1 base, with 14 bases between. CDR3 sequence (DNA): TGTGCCAGCATCGAATTCGGTGGTTCCTACAATGAGCAGTTCTTC. The encoded protein is CASIEFGGSYNEQFF.

Points on this clone: Distinct nucleotide sequences in the sample also encode this CDR3. The rearrangement links TRBV9 to TRBJ2-3, with 11 positions matching TRBD2. The V segment lost 0 bases and the J segment 3 bases; nucleotides outside the gene matches: 3. The CDR3 consists of 16 residues. CDR1 SGDLS and CDR2 YYNGEE come from the germline V gene. CDR3 region: CASSVVPSGRTDTQYF. The CDR3, as DNA: TGTGCCAGCAGCGTAGTCCCTAGCGGGAGGACAGATACGCAGTATTTT.

V and J are TRBV7-8 and TRBJ2-6; no clear D. Deletions cut 1 base from V and 0 bases from J, with 13 bases between. The CDR3 consists of 18 residues. Per the germline V gene, CDR1 is SGHVS and CDR2 is FQNEAQ. CDR3 loop: CASSLVLAAGSGANVLTF. CDR3 in DNA: TGTGCCAGCAGCTTAGTTTTAGCCGCAGGCTCTGGGGCCAACGTCCTGACTTTC.

The J gene is TRBJ2-1, the V gene TRBV27; perhaps TRBD2 as D (5 bases). Per the germline V gene, CDR1 is MNHEY and CDR2 is SMNVEV (reference sequence). CDR3 length equals 13 residues. Trimming stripped 7 bases from V and 3 bases from J, with 10 bases between. The CDR3 DNA sequence: TGTGCCAGCACGACCCGGGGCTACAATGAGCAGTTCTTC. This sequence encodes CASTTRGYNEQFF.

This chain uses TRBV7-2 with TRBJ2-7; D unresolved. CDR1 and CDR2 from the germline V gene are SGHTA and FQGNSA. The CDR3 totals 13 residues. The V end was cut by 8 bases, the J end by 2 bases, with 13 bases between. The CDR3 DNA reads TGTGCCAGCGAGTCCGCGATAACCTACGAGCAGTACTTC. Its translation: CASESAITYEQYF.

This clone has only one observation. In DNA, the CDR3 is TGTGCCAGCAGTGCCCCGGCGGAGGGGAGTGCCTACGAGCAGTACTTC. It yields the protein CASSAPAEGSAYEQYF. The chain links TRBV28 to TRBJ2-7; possible D gene TRBD2, 6 bases. CDR1 is MDHEN and CDR2 is SYDVKM in the germline V gene. CDR3 length: 16 residues. Trimming took 5 bases from V and 2 from J, leaving 19 bases between them. The entire variable domain, with the rest obtained from reference TRBV28 and TRBJ2-7, is as follows: DVKVTQSSRYLVKRTGEKVFLECVQDMDHENMFWYRQDPGLGLRLIYFSYDVKMKEKGDIPEGYSVSREKKERFSLILESASTNQTSMYLCASSAPAEGSAYEQYFGPGTRLTVT.

This chain uses TRBV11-2 with TRBJ2-7, with a possible D match to TRBD1 (6 bases). Germline values: CDR1 SGHAT, CDR2 FQNNGV. The CDR3 has 15 residues. V was clipped by 5 bases and J by 5 bases, with 19 bases between them. The CDR3 DNA is TGTGCCAGCAGCCTGTGGGGACACAACCCCAACGAGCAGTACTTC. Its protein product is CASSLWGHNPNEQYF. The whole variable domain, remainder taken from reference TRBV11-2 and TRBJ2-7, is EAGVAQSPRYKIIEKRQSVAFWCNPISGHATLYWYQQILGQGPKLLIQFQNNGVVDDSQLPKDRFSAERLKGVDSTLKIQPAKLEDSAVYLCASSLWGHNPNEQYFGPGTRLTVT.

In regard to this clone: Additional DNA sequences in this sample encode the identical CDR3. The chain has TRBV9 and TRBJ1-4, with D perhaps matching TRBD1 (5 bases). Germline-derived CDR1 and CDR2 are SGDLS and YYNGEE. Trimming removed 3 bases from V and 7 bases from J, with 13 bases in between. The CDR3 loop spans 14 amino acids. The CDR3 reads CASSAPGGGEKLFF. In DNA form, the CDR3 reads TGTGCCAGCAGCGCACCGGGGGGAGGTGAAAAACTGTTTTTT.

The V gene is TRBV29-1, the J gene TRBJ2-7; no definite D call. Trimming shortened V by 5 bases and J by 3 bases, and 8 bases separated the two germline ends. Per the germline V gene, CDR1 is SQVTM and CDR2 is ANQGSEA. This CDR3 contains 11 residues. The CDR3 reads CSVYVGYEQYF. Written as DNA, the CDR3 is TGCAGCGTTTATGTCGGCTACGAGCAGTACTTC.

This chain uses TRBV11-2 with TRBJ2-4; tentative D call: TRBD2 (6 bases). Germline CDR1 and CDR2: SGHAT and FQNNGV. The CDR3 length is 16 residues. The V gene lost 1 base and the J gene lost 3 bases, with 13 bases spanning the gap. This CDR3 reads CASSLGWGVSKNIQYF. The CDR3 DNA follows: TGTGCCAGCAGCTTAGGCTGGGGGGTGAGCAAAAACATTCAGTACTTC.

The chain joins TRBV28 to TRBJ1-4; 8 bases align to TRBD1. Germline-derived CDR1 and CDR2 are MDHEN and SYDVKM. V trimming: 6 bases; J trimming: 8 bases; junction bases outside the gene matches: 5. The CDR3 runs to 13 residues. The CDR3 sequence: CASSRTGWEKLFF. In nucleotides, the CDR3 is TGTGCCAGCAGCCGGACAGGGTGGGAAAAACTGTTTTTT.

This clone was picked up a small number of times. V is TRBV30 and J is TRBJ1-1; unclear D gene. V lost 2 bases and J lost 7, with 14 bases in between. The CDR3 spans 13 residues. CDR1 GTSNPN and CDR2 SVGIG come from the germline V gene (reference sequence). The CDR3 nucleotides read TGTGCCTGGAGTAAACTGTCGGGCGGTGAAGCTTTCTTT. This gives the protein CAWSKLSGGEAFF.

This clone has a single count. The chain recombines TRBV9 with TRBJ2-6; a possible D gene is TRBD2 (5 bases). The CDR3 has 18 residues. Trimming pared 0 bases from V and 0 bases from J, leaving 13 bases between. Germline values: CDR1 SGDLS, CDR2 YYNGEE. The CDR3 coding sequence is TGTGCCAGCAGCGTAGACCAAATAGCGTCCTCTGGGGCCAACGTCCTGACTTTC. As protein: CASSVDQIASSGANVLTF.

This clone was seen a few times. This same CDR3 is encoded by further DNA sequences in the sample. V is TRBV27 and J is TRBJ2-7; TRBD2 aligns across 7 bases. From germline, CDR1 is MNHEY and CDR2 SMNVEV (reference sequence). V was clipped by 3 bases and J by 2 bases; unmatched bases: 1. The length of the CDR3 is 13 residues. The CDR3 DNA reads as TGTGCCAGCAGTTTCGGGACTACCTACGAGCAGTACTTC. Protein sequence: CASSFGTTYEQYF.

The rearrangement uses TRBV28 and TRBJ2-7; no reliable D call. CDR3 length equals 14 residues. The germline gives CDR1 MDHEN, CDR2 SYDVKM. Trimming shortened V by 3 bases and J by 2 bases, and 11 bases separated the two germline ends. CDR3 sequence reads: CASSLWVSAYEQYF. The CDR3 DNA reads TGTGCCAGCAGTTTGTGGGTGTCAGCCTACGAGCAGTACTTC.

The chain has TRBV19 and TRBJ2-2, with D perhaps given as TRBD1 or TRBD2 (5 bases each). The CDR3 sequence is 17 residues long. The germline gives CDR1 LNHDA, CDR2 SQIVND (reference sequence). V lost 0 bases and J lost 0, with 11 bases in between. The CDR3 region has the DNA TGTGCCAGTAGTATAGATCGGACGGGGCCGAACACCGGGGAGCTGTTTTTT. Protein product: CASSIDRTGPNTGELFF.

The chain combines TRBV5-8 with TRBJ2-5; 15 bases line up with TRBD2. This CDR3 is built from 17 residues. Germline CDR1 is SGHTS and CDR2 is YDEGEE. Trimming took 4 bases from V and 5 from J; bases not matched to a gene: 9. The CDR3 reads CASSQGLAGGGRETQYF. The CDR3 DNA sequence: TGTGCCAGCAGCCAGGGACTAGCGGGAGGTGGAAGGGAGACCCAGTACTTC.

CDR3 amino acids: CASSPLGGELFF. DNA for the CDR3: TGTGCCAGCAGCCCCCTCGGCGGGGAGCTGTTTTTT. The V gene is TRBV9, the J gene TRBJ2-2; D unclear. Germline assignment: CDR1 SGDLS and CDR2 YYNGEE. V dropped 4 bases and J dropped 7 bases, with 8 bases sitting between them. The CDR3 contains 12 residues.